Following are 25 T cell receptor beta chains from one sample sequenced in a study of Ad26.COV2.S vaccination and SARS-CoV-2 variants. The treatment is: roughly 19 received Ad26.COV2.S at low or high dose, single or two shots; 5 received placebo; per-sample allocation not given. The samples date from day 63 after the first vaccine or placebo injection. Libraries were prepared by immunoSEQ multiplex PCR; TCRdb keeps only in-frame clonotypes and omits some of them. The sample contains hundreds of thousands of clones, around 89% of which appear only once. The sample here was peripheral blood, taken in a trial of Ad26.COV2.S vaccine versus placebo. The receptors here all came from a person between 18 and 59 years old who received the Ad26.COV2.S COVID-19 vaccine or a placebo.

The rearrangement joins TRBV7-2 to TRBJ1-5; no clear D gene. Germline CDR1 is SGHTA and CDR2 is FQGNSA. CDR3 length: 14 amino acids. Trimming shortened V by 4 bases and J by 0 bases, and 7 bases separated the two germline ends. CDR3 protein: CASSWEYSNQPQHF. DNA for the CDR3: TGTGCCAGCAGCTGGGAGTATAGCAATCAGCCCCAGCATTTT.

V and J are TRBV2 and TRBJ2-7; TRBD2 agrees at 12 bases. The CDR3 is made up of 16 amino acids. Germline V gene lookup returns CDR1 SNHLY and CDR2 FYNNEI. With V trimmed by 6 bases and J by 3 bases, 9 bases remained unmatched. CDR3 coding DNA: TGTGCCAGCAGAGTCCTAGCGGGAGGGATGAACTACGAGCAGTACTTC. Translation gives CASRVLAGGMNYEQYF.

The CDR3 protein is CASSQDPSNLNTEAFF. The CDR3 region has the DNA TGCGCCAGCAGCCAAGATCCTTCTAACTTGAACACTGAAGCTTTCTTT. This chain connects TRBV4-3 to TRBJ1-1; D call uncertain. This CDR3 spans 16 amino acids. The germline V gene encodes CDR1 LGHNA and CDR2 YSLEER. V was pared by 0 bases and J by 0 bases, with 11 bases between.

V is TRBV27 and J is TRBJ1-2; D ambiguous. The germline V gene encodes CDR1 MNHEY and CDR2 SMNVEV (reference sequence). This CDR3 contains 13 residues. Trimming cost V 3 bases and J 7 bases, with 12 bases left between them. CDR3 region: CASSLDALTGYTF. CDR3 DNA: TGTGCCAGCAGTTTGGATGCGTTGACTGGCTACACCTTC.

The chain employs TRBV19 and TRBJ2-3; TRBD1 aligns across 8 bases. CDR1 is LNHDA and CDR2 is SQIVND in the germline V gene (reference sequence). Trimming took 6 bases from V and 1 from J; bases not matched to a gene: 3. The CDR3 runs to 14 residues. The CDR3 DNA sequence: TGTGCCAGTAGGGAGACAGGGGGCACAGATACGCAGTATTTT. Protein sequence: CASRETGGTDTQYF.

CDR3 amino acids: CASSLPGLETQYF. Here the CDR3 DNA reads TGTGCCAGCAGCTTACCGGGGTTAGAGACCCAGTACTTC. The chain recombines TRBV7-2 with TRBJ2-5, with a tentative D call TRBD2 (5 bases). CDR3 length equals 13 residues. Germline assignment: CDR1 SGHTA and CDR2 FQGNSA. The V end lost 2 bases, the J end lost 4 bases, and 8 bases lay between the germline ends.

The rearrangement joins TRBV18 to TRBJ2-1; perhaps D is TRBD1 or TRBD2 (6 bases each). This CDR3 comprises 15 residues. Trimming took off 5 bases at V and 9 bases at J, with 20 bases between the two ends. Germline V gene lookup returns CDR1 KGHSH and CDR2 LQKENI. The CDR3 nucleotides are TGTGCCAGCTCAACATCGACAGGAGGGGGGCGTGAGCAGTTCTTC. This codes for CASSTSTGGGREQFF.

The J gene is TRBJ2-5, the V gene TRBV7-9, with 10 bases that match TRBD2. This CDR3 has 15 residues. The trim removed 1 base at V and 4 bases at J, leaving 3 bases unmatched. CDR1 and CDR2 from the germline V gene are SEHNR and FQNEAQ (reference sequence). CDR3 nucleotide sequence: TGTGCCAGCAGCTTAGATTCTAGCGGGGGAGAGACCCAGTACTTC. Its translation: CASSLDSSGGETQYF.

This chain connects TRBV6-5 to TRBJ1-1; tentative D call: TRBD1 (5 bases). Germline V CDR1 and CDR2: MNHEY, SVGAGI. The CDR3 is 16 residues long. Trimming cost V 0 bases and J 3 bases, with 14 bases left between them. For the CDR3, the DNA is TGTGCCAGCAGTTACTCGGGCGGGAGGGGAGACACTGAAGCTTTCTTT. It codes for CASSYSGGRGDTEAFF.

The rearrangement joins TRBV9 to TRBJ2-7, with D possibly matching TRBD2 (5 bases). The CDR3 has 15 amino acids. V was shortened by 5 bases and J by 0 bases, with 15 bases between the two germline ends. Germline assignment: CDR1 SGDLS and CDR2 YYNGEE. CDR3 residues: CASSPRGLGSYEQYF. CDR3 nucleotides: TGTGCCAGCAGTCCTAGAGGGCTAGGCTCCTACGAGCAGTACTTC.

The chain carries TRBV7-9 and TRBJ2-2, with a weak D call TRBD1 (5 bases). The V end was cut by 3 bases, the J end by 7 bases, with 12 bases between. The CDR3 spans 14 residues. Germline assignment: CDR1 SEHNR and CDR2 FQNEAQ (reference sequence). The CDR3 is CASSFAQGGGELFF. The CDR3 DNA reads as TGTGCCAGCAGCTTTGCGCAGGGCGGCGGGGAGCTGTTTTTT. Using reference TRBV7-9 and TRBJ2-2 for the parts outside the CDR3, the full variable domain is DTGVSQNPRHKITKRGQNVTFRCDPISEHNRLYWYRQTLGQGPEFLTYFQNEAQLEKSRLLSDRFSAERPKGSFSTLEIQRTEQGDSAMYLCASSFAQGGGELFFGEGSRLTVL.

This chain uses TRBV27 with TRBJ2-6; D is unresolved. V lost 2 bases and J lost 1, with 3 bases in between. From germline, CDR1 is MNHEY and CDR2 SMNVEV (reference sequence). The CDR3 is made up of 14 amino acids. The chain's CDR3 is CASSLMSGANVLTF. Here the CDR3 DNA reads TGTGCCAGCAGTTTAATGTCTGGGGCCAACGTCCTGACTTTC.

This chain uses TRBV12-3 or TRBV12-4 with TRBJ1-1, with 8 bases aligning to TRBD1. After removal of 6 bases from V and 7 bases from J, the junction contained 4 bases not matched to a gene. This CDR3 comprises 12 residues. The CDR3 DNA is TGTGCCAGCAGCCCAGGGGGCATTGAAGCTTTCTTT. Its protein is CASSPGGIEAFF.

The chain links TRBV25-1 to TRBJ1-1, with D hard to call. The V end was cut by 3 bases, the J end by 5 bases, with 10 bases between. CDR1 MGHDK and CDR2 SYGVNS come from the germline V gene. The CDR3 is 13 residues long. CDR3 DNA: TGTGCCAGCAGTGAGTGGGCTGAGACTGAAGCTTTCTTT. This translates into CASSEWAETEAFF. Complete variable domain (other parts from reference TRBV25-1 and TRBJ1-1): EADIYQTPRYLVIGTGKKITLECSQTMGHDKMYWYQQDPGMELHLIHYSYGVNSTEKGDLSSESTVSRIRTEHFPLTLESARPSHTSQYLCASSEWAETEAFFGQGTRLTVV.

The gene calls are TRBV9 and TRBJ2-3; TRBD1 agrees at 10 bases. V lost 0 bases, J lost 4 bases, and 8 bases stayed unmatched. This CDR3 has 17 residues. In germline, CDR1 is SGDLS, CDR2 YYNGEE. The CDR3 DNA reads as TGTGCCAGCAGCGTAGCAGAAGGACAGGGGGTCCCAGATACGCAGTATTTT. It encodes CASSVAEGQGVPDTQYF.

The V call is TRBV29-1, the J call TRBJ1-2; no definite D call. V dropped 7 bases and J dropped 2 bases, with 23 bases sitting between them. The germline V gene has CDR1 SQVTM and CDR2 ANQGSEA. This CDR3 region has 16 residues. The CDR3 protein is CSALALSDLLNYGYTF. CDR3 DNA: TGCAGCGCCCTTGCCCTGTCAGACCTCCTAAACTATGGCTACACCTTC.

The CDR3 is CASSNTATSTDTQYF. CDR3 sequence (DNA): TGTGCCAGTAGTAATACAGCAACTAGCACAGATACGCAGTATTTT. V and J are TRBV19 and TRBJ2-3, with D uncertain. Germline CDR1 reads LNHDA; CDR2 reads SQIVND (reference sequence). This CDR3 comprises 15 residues. The V end was cut by 4 bases, the J end by 0 bases, with 11 bases between.

The CDR3 DNA reads TGTGCCAGCAGCGGGAGGACTAGCGGGGAGTTAACCGGGGAGCTGTTTTTT. This sequence encodes CASSGRTSGELTGELFF. This chain links TRBV9 with TRBJ2-2; 12 bases fit TRBD2. The CDR3 runs to 17 residues. The trim removed 3 bases at V and 5 bases at J, leaving 8 bases unmatched. Germline V gene lookup returns CDR1 SGDLS and CDR2 YYNGEE. The full variable domain, completed using reference TRBV9 and TRBJ2-2, is DSGVTQTPKHLITATGQRVTLRCSPRSGDLSVYWYQQSLDQGLQFLIQYYNGEERAKGNILERFSAQQFPDLHSELNLSSLELGDSALYFCASSGRTSGELTGELFFGEGSRLTVL.

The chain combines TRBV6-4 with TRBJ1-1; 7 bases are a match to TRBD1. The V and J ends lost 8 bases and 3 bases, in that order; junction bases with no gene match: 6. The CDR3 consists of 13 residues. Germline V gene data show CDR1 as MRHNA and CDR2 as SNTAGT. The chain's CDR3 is CASRADRDTEAFF. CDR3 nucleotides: TGTGCCAGCCGGGCAGACAGGGACACTGAAGCTTTCTTT.

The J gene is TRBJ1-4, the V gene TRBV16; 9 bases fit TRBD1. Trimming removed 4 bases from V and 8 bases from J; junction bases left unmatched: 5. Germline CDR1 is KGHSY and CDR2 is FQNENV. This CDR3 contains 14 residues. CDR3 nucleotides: TGTGCCAGCAGCCCGGGACAGGGAATGGAAAAACTGTTTTTT. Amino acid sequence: CASSPGQGMEKLFF.

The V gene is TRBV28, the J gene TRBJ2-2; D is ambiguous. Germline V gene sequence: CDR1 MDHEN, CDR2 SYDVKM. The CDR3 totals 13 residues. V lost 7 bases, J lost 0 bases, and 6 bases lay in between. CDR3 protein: CASNTPNTGELFF. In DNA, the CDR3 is TGTGCCAGCAACACACCGAACACCGGGGAGCTGTTTTTT.

The chain's CDR3 is CASSYFGLETQYF. The DNA for the CDR3 is TGTGCCAGCAGTTATTTCGGGTTAGAGACCCAGTACTTC. The V call is TRBV28, the J call TRBJ2-5; D call uncertain. Germline loops: CDR1 MDHEN, CDR2 SYDVKM. V was pared by 4 bases and J by 4 bases, with 10 bases between. The CDR3 is 13 amino acids.

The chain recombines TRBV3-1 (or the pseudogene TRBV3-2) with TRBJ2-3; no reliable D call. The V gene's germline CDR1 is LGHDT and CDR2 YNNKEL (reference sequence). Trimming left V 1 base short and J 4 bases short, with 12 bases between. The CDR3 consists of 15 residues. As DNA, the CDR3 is TGTGCCAGCAGCCAAGGTAGGGTTGGTGCAGATACGCAGTATTTT. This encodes CASSQGRVGADTQYF.

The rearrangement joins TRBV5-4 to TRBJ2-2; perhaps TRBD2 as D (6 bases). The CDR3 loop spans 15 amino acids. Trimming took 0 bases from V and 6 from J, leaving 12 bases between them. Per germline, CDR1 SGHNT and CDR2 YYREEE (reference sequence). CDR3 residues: CASSLVREKAGELFF. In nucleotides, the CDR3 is TGTGCCAGCAGCTTGGTCCGGGAGAAGGCCGGGGAGCTGTTTTTT. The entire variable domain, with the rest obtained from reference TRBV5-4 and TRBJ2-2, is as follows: ETGVTQSPTHLIKTRGQQVTLRCSSQSGHNTVSWYQQALGQGPQFIFQYYREEENGRGNFPPRFSGLQFPNYSSELNVNALELDDSALYLCASSLVREKAGELFFGEGSRLTVL.

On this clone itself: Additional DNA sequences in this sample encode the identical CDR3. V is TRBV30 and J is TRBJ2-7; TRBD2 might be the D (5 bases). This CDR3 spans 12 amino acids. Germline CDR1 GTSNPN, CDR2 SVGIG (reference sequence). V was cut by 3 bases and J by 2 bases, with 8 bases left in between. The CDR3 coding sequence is TGTGCCTGGAGCCCCGGGACCTACGAGCAGTACTTC. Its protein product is CAWSPGTYEQYF.